This entry concerns a single T cell receptor (beta chain). Antigen specificity is unknown. Here immunoSEQ multiplex PCR was the method, and the copy in TCRdb shows in-frame clones only, minus some. The table records approximately 810,000 clones, 85% to 95% of them present only once. CD45RO-negative cells were positively selected for CCR7, leaving out terminally differentiated effector memory CD45RA+ cells. This sample was taken from a study of shared clonotypes between healthy human individuals. The V gene lost 3 bases and the J gene lost 2 bases, with 3 bases spanning the gap. This CDR3 contains 12 residues. Per germline, CDR1 LNHDA and CDR2 SQIVND (reference sequence). Study-wide results and limits: It was expected that sequencing depth would affect clonotype sharing among donors.

The chain combines TRBV19 with TRBJ2-3; D is unresolved. The TCR comes from a man aged 25 to 45 in good health. Sequencing input: naive CD8+ T cells sorted from blood. DNA of the CDR3: TGTGCCAGTAGTATTCCCACAGATACGCAGTATTTT. This translates into CASSIPTDTQYF. Combining the CDR3 with reference TRBV19 and TRBJ2-3 gives the whole variable domain DGGITQSPKYLFRKEGQNVTLSCEQNLNHDAMYWYRQDPGQGLRLIYYSQIVNDFQKGDIAEGYSVSREKKESFPLTVTSAQKNPTAFYLCASSIPTDTQYFGPGTRLTVL.